The clone carrying this TCR beta chain showed up just once. These data belong to a study of blood T cell repertoires in COVID-19. In the study overall: There were acute and convalescent COVID-19 samples, and they came from the United States, Italy and Spain.

Ages ranged from roughly 18 to 95 years, with residence in 24 US areas. In assigning cohorts, the study relied on participant-reported clinical history. Data came from immunoSEQ multiplex PCR; TCRdb stores just in-frame clones and leaves some out. The sample carries more than 200,000 clones, 70% to 90% recorded once. The V gene's germline CDR1 is SGHNT and CDR2 YYREEE (reference sequence). The CDR3 has 17 residues. V was cut by 2 bases and J by 3 bases, with 21 bases left in between. Sequenced: PBMCs or T cells enriched from blood (not recorded which). The chain carries TRBV5-4 and TRBJ2-7; D may be TRBD2 (5 bases). This TCR derives from a woman aged 50 to 60 who had recovered from COVID-19. The DNA of the CDR3 is TGTGCCAGCAGCTTTACATTCCAACTCGGGATAAGCTACGAGCAGTACTTC. Translation gives CASSFTFQLGISYEQYF.